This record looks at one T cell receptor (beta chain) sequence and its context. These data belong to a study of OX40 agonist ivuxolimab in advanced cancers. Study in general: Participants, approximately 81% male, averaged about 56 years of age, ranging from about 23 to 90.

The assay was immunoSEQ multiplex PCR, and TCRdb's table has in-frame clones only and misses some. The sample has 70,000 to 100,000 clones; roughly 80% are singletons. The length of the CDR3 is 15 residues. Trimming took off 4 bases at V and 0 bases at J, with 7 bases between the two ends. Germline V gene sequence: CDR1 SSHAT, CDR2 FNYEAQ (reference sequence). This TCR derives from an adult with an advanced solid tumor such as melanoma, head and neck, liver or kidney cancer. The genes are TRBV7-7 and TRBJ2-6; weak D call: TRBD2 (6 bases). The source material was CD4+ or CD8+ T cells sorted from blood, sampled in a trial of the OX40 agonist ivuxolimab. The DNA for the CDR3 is TGTGCCAGCAGCTCCGGGAGCTCTGGGGCCAACGTCCTGACTTTC. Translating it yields CASSSGSSGANVLTF. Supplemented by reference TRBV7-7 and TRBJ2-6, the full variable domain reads GAGVSQSPRYKVTKRGQDVTLRCDPISSHATLYWYQQALGQGPEFLTYFNYEAQPDKSGLPSDRFSAERPEGSISTLTIQRTEQRDSAMYRCASSSGSSGANVLTFGAGSRLTVL.